These 10 T cell receptor beta chains were all obtained from the same sample, sequenced in a study of identifying expanded T cells in peripheral blood (dated by TCRdb to between 2019 and 2020). Libraries came from the immunoSEQ multiplex PCR assay. Imported from immuneACCESS, the table was reduced by TCRdb to in-frame sequences with V and J called. These copies leave out some clones; in studies compared against another copy, an unresolved V gene accounts for under half, and the cause of the remainder is not known. The sample table shows approximately 100,000 clones, and 75% to 90% are seen once. The ten top clones hold less than 20% of the sample. The sample was blood. The receptors here all came from a person between 18 and 75 years old in good health.

This sequence joins TRBV2 and TRBJ2-3; TRBD2 aligns across 10 bases. In germline, CDR1 is SNHLY, CDR2 FYNNEI. This CDR3 comprises 16 residues. The junction had 6 bases not matched to a gene; V was cut back by 4 bases and J by 2 bases. CDR3 amino acids: CASSAWTSGDTDTQYF. CDR3 in DNA: TGTGCCAGCAGTGCCTGGACTAGCGGAGACACAGATACGCAGTATTTT.

This clone was recorded at least ten times. The chain combines TRBV15 with TRBJ2-3; 7 positions match TRBD2. The CDR3 extends over 16 amino acids. Germline V CDR1 and CDR2: LNHNV, YYDKDF (reference sequence). V trimming: 4 bases; J trimming: 0 bases; junction bases outside the gene matches: 7. CDR3 nucleotide sequence: TGTGCCACCAGCACGCCACTAGCGCAGAGCACAGATACGCAGTATTTT. Its protein is CATSTPLAQSTDTQYF. Supplemented by reference TRBV15 and TRBJ2-3, the full variable domain reads DAMVIQNPRYQVTQFGKPVTLSCSQTLNHNVMYWYQQKSSQAPKLLFHYYDKDFNNEADTPDNFQSRRPNTSFCFLDIRSPGLGDTAMYLCATSTPLAQSTDTQYFGPGTRLTVL.

The V and J genes are TRBV9 and TRBJ1-2, with D perhaps TRBD1 (6 bases). CDR1 and CDR2 from the germline V gene are SGDLS and YYNGEE. The V end was cut by 0 bases, the J end by 8 bases, with 14 bases between. The CDR3 is made up of 14 amino acids. The CDR3 here is CASSVESAQGGYTF. In nucleotides, the CDR3 is TGTGCCAGCAGCGTAGAGTCGGCCCAGGGGGGCTACACCTTC.

This chain joins TRBV6-5 and TRBJ1-1, with D uncertain. Germline values: CDR1 MNHEY, CDR2 SVGAGI. V dropped 10 bases and J dropped 0 bases, with 9 bases sitting between them. This CDR3 contains 12 residues. CDR3 bases: TGTGCCACCGTGGGGTTGAACACTGAAGCTTTCTTT. It yields the protein CATVGLNTEAFF.

This sequence joins TRBV15 and TRBJ2-1; TRBD2 matches at 8 bases. J was trimmed by 10 bases and V by 5 bases; bases with no gene match: 13. CDR1 and CDR2 (germline): LNHNV, YYDKDF (reference sequence). The CDR3 covers 15 residues. The CDR3 DNA sequence: TGTGCCACCAGCGAAGACTCTTCTAGCGGGTTAGAGCAGTTCTTC. Encoded protein: CATSEDSSSGLEQFF. The entire variable domain, with the rest obtained from reference TRBV15 and TRBJ2-1, is as follows: DAMVIQNPRYQVTQFGKPVTLSCSQTLNHNVMYWYQQKSSQAPKLLFHYYDKDFNNEADTPDNFQSRRPNTSFCFLDIRSPGLGDTAMYLCATSEDSSSGLEQFFGPGTRLTVL.

The gene calls are TRBV6-1 and TRBJ2-5; 8 bases map to TRBD1. V shed 8 bases, J shed 5 bases, and the junction held 4 bases outside the gene matches. The CDR3 contains 12 residues. CDR1 is MNHNS, CDR2 SASEGT, per germline. CDR3 coding DNA: TGTGCCAGCCGGACAGGGCGGGAGACCCAGTACTTC. This sequence encodes CASRTGRETQYF.

The rearrangement links TRBV4-3 to TRBJ2-1; no clear D. The CDR3 sequence is 15 residues long. Trimming cost V 0 bases and J 8 bases, with 14 bases left between them. Germline-derived CDR1 and CDR2 are LGHNA and YSLEER. CDR3 sequence reads: CASSQEQFIGHEQFF. CDR3 nucleotides: TGCGCCAGCAGCCAAGAACAATTTATCGGTCATGAGCAGTTCTTC.

The rearrangement joins TRBV6-6 to TRBJ2-2; D assignment may be TRBD1 or TRBD2 (5 bases each). Trimming shortened V by 2 bases and J by 7 bases, and 11 bases separated the two germline ends. The germline V gene has CDR1 MNHNY and CDR2 SVGAGI (reference sequence). This CDR3 contains 14 residues. CDR3: CASSYLPRGGELFF. CDR3 DNA sequence: TGTGCCAGCAGTTACCTCCCGAGGGGCGGGGAGCTGTTTTTT.

This chain links TRBV19 with TRBJ1-5; D call uncertain. The CDR3 consists of 17 residues. V lost 3 bases, J lost 6 bases, and 21 bases lay in between. CDR1 LNHDA and CDR2 SQIVND come from the germline V gene (reference sequence). CDR3 residues: CASSMRGSSQAVQPQHF. The CDR3, as DNA: TGTGCCAGTAGTATGCGAGGGAGTTCCCAGGCGGTTCAGCCCCAGCATTTT.

This sequence joins TRBV5-6 and TRBJ1-1; D gene uncertain. The V and J ends lost 4 bases and 6 bases respectively, with 16 bases between them. CDR1 SGHDT and CDR2 YYEEEE come from the germline V gene. CDR3 length equals 14 residues. The CDR3 nucleotides are TGTGCCAGCAGCCCCGGGCCCCGTCCCGCTGAAGCTTTCTTT. This codes for CASSPGPRPAEAFF.